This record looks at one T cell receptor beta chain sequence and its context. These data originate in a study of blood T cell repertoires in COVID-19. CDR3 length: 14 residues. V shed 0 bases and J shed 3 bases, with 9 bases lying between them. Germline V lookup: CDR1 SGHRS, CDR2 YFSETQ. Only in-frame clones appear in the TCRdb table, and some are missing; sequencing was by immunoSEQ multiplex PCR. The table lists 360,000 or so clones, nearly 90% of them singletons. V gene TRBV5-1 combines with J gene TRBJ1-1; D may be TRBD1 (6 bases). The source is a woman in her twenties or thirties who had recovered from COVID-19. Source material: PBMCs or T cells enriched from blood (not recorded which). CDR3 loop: CASSLGGQHTEAFF. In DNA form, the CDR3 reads TGCGCCAGCAGCTTGGGCGGACAGCACACTGAAGCTTTCTTT.